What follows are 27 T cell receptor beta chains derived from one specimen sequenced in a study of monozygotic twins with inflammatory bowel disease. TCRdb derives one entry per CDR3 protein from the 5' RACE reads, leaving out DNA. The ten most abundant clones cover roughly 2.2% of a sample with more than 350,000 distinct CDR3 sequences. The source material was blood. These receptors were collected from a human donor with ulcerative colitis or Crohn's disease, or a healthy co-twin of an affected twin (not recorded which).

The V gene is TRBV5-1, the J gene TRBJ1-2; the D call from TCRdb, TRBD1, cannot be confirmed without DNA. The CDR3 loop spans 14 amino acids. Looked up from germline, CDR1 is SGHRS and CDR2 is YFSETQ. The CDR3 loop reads CASSLVQGDNGYTF.

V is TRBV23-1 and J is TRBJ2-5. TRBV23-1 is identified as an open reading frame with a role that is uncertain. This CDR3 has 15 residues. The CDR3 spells CASSQSRPLQETQYF.

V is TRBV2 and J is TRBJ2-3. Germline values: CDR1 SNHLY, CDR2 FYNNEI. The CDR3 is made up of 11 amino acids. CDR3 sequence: CAGASTDTQYF.

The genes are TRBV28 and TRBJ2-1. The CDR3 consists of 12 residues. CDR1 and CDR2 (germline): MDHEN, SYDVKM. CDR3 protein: CASGVEYNEQFF.

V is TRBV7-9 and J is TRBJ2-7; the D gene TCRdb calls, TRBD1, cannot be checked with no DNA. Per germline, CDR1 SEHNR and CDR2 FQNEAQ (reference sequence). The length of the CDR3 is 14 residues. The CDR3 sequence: CASSLAGTEYEQYF.

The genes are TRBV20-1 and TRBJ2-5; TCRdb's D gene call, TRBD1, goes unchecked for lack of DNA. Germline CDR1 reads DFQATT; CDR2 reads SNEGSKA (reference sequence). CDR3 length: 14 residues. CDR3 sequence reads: CSASGGWGEETQYF.

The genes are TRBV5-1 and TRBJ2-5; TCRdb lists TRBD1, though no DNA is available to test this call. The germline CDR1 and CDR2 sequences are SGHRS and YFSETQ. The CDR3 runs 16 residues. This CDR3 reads CASSSGLAGGTETQYF. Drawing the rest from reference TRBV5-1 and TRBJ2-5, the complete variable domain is KAGVTQTPRYLIKTRGQQVTLSCSPISGHRSVSWYQQTPGQGLQFLFEYFSETQRNKGNFPGRFSGRQFSNSRSEMNVSTLELGDSALYLCASSSGLAGGTETQYFGPGTRLLVL.

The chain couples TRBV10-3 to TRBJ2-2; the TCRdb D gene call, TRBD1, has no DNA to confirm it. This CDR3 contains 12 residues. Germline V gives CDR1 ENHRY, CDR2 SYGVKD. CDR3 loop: CAIRRDRGELFF.

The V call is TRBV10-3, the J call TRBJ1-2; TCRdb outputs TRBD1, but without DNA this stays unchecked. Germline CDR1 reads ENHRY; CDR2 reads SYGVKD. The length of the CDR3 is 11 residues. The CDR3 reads CATQGSYGYTF.

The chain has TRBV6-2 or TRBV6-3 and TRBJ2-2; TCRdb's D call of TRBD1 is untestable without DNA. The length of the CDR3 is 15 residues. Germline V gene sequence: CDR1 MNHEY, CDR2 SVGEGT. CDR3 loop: CASSYSKGGTGELFF.

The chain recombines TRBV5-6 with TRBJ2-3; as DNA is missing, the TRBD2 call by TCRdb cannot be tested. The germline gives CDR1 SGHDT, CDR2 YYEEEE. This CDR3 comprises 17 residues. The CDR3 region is CASSRGTGLASTDTQYF.

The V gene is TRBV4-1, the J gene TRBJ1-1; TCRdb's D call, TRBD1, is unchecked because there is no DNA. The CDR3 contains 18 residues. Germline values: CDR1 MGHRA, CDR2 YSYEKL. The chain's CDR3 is CASSQRQGHDSPDTEAFF.

This CDR3 reads CSARGRDTDSGNAIYF. The chain links TRBV20-1 to TRBJ1-3. The CDR3 extends over 16 amino acids. Germline values: CDR1 DFQATT, CDR2 SNEGSKA (reference sequence).

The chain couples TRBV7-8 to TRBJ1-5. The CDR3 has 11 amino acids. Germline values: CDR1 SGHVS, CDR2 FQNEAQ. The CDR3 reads CASGESQPQHF.

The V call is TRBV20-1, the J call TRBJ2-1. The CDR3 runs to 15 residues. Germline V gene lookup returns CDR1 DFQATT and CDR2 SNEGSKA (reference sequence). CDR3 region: CSARDPRFSYNEQFF.

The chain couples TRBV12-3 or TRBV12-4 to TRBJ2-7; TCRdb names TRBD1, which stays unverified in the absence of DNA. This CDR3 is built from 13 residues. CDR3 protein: CAPPGQGPYEQYF.

Here the CDR3 reads CASWDRETGELFF. The V and J genes are TRBV19 and TRBJ2-2; with no DNA, the TCRdb D assignment of TRBD1 cannot be verified. The CDR3 totals 13 residues. In germline, CDR1 is LNHDA, CDR2 SQIVND (reference sequence).

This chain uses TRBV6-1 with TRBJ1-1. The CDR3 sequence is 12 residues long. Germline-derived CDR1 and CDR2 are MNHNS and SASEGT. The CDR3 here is CASTFLLSEAFF.

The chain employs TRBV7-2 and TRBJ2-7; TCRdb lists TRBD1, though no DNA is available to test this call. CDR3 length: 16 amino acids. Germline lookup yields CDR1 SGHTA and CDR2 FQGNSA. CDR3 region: CASTSEGLTRSYEQYF.

The CDR3 sequence: CAAMTSYNEQFF. The V gene is TRBV30, the J gene TRBJ2-1. The CDR3 spans 12 residues. Per the germline V gene, CDR1 is GTSNPN and CDR2 is SVGIG (reference sequence).

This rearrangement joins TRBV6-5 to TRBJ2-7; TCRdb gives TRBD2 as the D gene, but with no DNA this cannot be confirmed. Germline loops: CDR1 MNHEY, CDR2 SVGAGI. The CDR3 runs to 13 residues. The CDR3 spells CASNPAPSYEQYF.

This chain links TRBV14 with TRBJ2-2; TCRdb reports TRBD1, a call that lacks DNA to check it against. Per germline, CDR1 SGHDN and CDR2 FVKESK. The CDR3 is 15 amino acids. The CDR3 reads CASSSWDSRTGELFF.

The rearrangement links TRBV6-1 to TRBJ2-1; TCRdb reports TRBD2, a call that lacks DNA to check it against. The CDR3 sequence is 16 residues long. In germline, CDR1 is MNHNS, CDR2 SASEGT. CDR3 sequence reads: CASTNPAGGYNNEQFF.

Here the CDR3 reads CSARDQTGSVHGYTF. The rearrangement links TRBV20-1 to TRBJ1-2; TCRdb outputs TRBD1, but without DNA this stays unchecked. Germline CDR1 is DFQATT and CDR2 is SNEGSKA (reference sequence). This CDR3 region has 15 residues.

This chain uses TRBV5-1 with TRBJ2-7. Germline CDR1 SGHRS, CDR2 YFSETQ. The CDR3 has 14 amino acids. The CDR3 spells CASSLEDGSYEQYF.

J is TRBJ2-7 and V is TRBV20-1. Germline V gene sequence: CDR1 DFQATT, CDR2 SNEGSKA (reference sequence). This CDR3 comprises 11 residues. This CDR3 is CSARDINEQYF.

The CDR3 sequence is CASSTPTGGWEVRANVLTF. The chain uses TRBV19 and TRBJ2-6; no DNA is available, so the TRBD2 call from TCRdb remains unchecked. The CDR3 runs to 19 residues. Germline V gives CDR1 LNHDA, CDR2 SQIVND (reference sequence). Full variable domain (rest looked up from reference TRBV19 and TRBJ2-6): DGGITQSPKYLFRKEGQNVTLSCEQNLNHDAMYWYRQDPGQGLRLIYYSQIVNDFQKGDIAEGYSVSREKKESFPLTVTSAQKNPTAFYLCASSTPTGGWEVRANVLTFGAGSRLTVL.